Listed here are 16 T cell receptor beta chains from one sample, sequenced in a study of multiple sclerosis patients with progressive multifocal leukoencephalopathy (dated by TCRdb to the late 2010s). What this sample's time point label stands for: before natalizumab initiation. The library was generated by the immunoSEQ multiplex PCR assay. TCRdb provides this immuneACCESS table in a form limited to in-frame rearrangements. Some clones are lacking; in checked studies, under half of them reflect an unresolved V gene, and why the rest are absent is not known. Here the sample has 25,000 to 35,000 clones; 89% occur a single time. The ten biggest clones cover about 1.5% of the sample. The material sequenced was PBMCs. These receptors all stem from a human donor with multiple sclerosis.

The rearrangement links TRBV10-2 to TRBJ2-4; a weak D match, TRBD2 (7 bases). This CDR3 spans 14 amino acids. In germline, CDR1 is WSHSY, CDR2 SAAADI. The V end was cut by 7 bases, the J end by 8 bases, with 18 bases between. The chain's CDR3 is CASKGTTGWDIQYF. CDR3 nucleotide sequence: TGCGCCAGCAAAGGGACTACAGGGTGGGACATTCAGTACTTC.

V is TRBV19 and J is TRBJ2-2, with D maybe TRBD2 (5 bases). Per germline, CDR1 LNHDA and CDR2 SQIVND (reference sequence). Trimming took 4 bases from V and 2 from J, leaving 14 bases between them. CDR3 length equals 16 residues. CDR3 bases: TGTGCCAGTAGTAAACGCGAAGGGAGTAACACCGGGGAGCTGTTTTTT. Translated: CASSKREGSNTGELFF.

DNA of the CDR3: TGTGCCAGCAGCCCCCCGGGCTTCCAAGAGACCCAGTACTTC. Its protein product is CASSPPGFQETQYF. The V call is TRBV4-2, the J call TRBJ2-5; no clear D. Germline V CDR1 and CDR2: LGHNA, YNFKEQ. Between the trimmed V and J ends, which lost 4 bases and 1 base, there was a span of 10 bases. The CDR3 loop spans 14 amino acids.

V gene TRBV6-5 combines with J gene TRBJ2-7, with 8 bases matching TRBD1. This CDR3 is 13 amino acids long. V lost 6 bases, J lost 6 bases, and 7 bases stayed unmatched. Per germline, CDR1 MNHEY and CDR2 SVGAGI. The CDR3 spells CASSDRGFGEQYF. DNA for the CDR3: TGTGCCAGCAGCGACAGGGGTTTTGGCGAGCAGTACTTC.

This clone was seen a few times. The J gene is TRBJ1-1, the V gene TRBV6-6; 7 bases are a match to TRBD1. The germline gives CDR1 MNHNY, CDR2 SVGAGI (reference sequence). CDR3 length: 13 residues. Trimming cost V 9 bases and J 3 bases; bases outside gene matches: 7. CDR3 sequence (DNA): TGTGCCAGTCGTTCCACAGGGGACACTGAAGCTTTCTTT. Its protein product is CASRSTGDTEAFF.

The CDR3 loop is CASSMTLAGDTYEQYF. Written as DNA, the CDR3 is TGTGCCAGTAGTATGACTCTAGCGGGCGACACCTACGAGCAGTACTTC. The chain combines TRBV19 with TRBJ2-7; TRBD2 matches 8 bases. The CDR3 spans 16 residues. CDR1 and CDR2 from the germline V gene are LNHDA and SQIVND (reference sequence). Germline trimming cut 3 bases from V and 2 bases from J; bases unmatched to any gene: 9.

The chain uses TRBV7-9 and TRBJ2-1; 10 bases are a match to TRBD2. The CDR3 has 16 residues. V was pared by 5 bases and J by 7 bases, with 11 bases of the junction left unmatched. Germline lookup yields CDR1 SEHNR and CDR2 FQNEAQ (reference sequence). In DNA, the CDR3 is TGTGCCAGCAGCAAACCTAGCGGGAGTTCGTGGAATGAGCAGTTCTTC. Translation gives CASSKPSGSSWNEQFF.

V gene TRBV12-5 combines with J gene TRBJ2-7, with 14 bases lining up with TRBD2. The V segment lost 5 bases and the J segment 3 bases; nucleotides outside the gene matches: 6. CDR1 is LGHNT, CDR2 FRNRAP, per germline. This CDR3 spans 16 amino acids. The CDR3 loop reads CASGTPTSGRVYEQYF. The CDR3 DNA follows: TGTGCTAGTGGTACCCCGACTAGCGGGAGGGTCTACGAGCAGTACTTC.

This clone was seen a few times. V and J are TRBV2 and TRBJ2-2; tentatively, D is TRBD2 (7 bases). The CDR3 totals 18 residues. Per the germline V gene, CDR1 is SNHLY and CDR2 is FYNNEI. V lost 0 bases, J lost 6 bases, and 20 bases lay in between. The CDR3 loop reads CASSEAGGRGPGAGELFF. The CDR3 DNA reads as TGTGCCAGCAGTGAAGCGGGAGGGCGGGGGCCAGGGGCCGGGGAGCTGTTTTTT.

This clone has only one observation. The chain recombines TRBV19 with TRBJ2-1; D is ambiguous. Germline V gives CDR1 LNHDA, CDR2 SQIVND (reference sequence). The ends were cut back, 7 bases at V and 8 bases at J, with 15 bases in the middle. The CDR3 is 13 amino acids. This CDR3 is CASKALVGDEQFF. The DNA of the CDR3 is TGTGCCAGTAAGGCCCTGGTGGGCGATGAGCAGTTCTTC.

The rearrangement uses TRBV27 and TRBJ2-3; the D is unclear. CDR1 and CDR2 from the germline V gene are MNHEY and SMNVEV (reference sequence). This CDR3 has 13 amino acids. V was pared by 10 bases and J by 1 base, with 12 bases between. The CDR3 loop reads CATPRSGTDTQYF. In DNA form, the CDR3 reads TGTGCCACCCCAAGGAGCGGCACAGATACGCAGTATTTT.

CDR3 sequence: CASSGETNTGELFF. CDR3 in DNA: TGTGCCAGCAGTGGTGAGACGAACACCGGGGAGCTGTTTTTT. The rearrangement links TRBV2 to TRBJ2-2; D gene unclear. Germline-derived CDR1 and CDR2 are SNHLY and FYNNEI. The CDR3 covers 14 residues. V was pared by 4 bases and J by 0 bases, with 6 bases between.

This chain links TRBV5-6 with TRBJ2-3; weak D call: TRBD2 (6 bases). CDR1 and CDR2 from the germline V gene are SGHDT and YYEEEE. Trimming removed 5 bases from V and 2 bases from J, with 15 bases in between. This CDR3 comprises 15 residues. The CDR3 bases are TGTGCCAGCAGACCCGCGGGGTCAATCACAGATACGCAGTATTTT. It yields the protein CASRPAGSITDTQYF.

The chain uses TRBV10-3 and TRBJ1-2; 9 bases are a match to TRBD1. Germline CDR1 is ENHRY and CDR2 is SYGVKD. Trimming at V came to 2 bases and at J to 1 base, leaving 17 bases not matched to a gene. The CDR3 contains 20 residues. The chain's CDR3 is CAISEDFMGQGKRLNYGYTF. The DNA of the CDR3 is TGTGCCATCAGTGAGGACTTTATGGGACAGGGAAAACGTCTTAACTATGGCTACACCTTC.

The chain uses TRBV5-4 and TRBJ2-3; the match to TRBD2 covers 13 bases. V was pared by 4 bases and J by 4 bases, with 3 bases of the junction left unmatched. This CDR3 is built from 15 residues. Per the germline V gene, CDR1 is SGHNT and CDR2 is YYREEE (reference sequence). The CDR3, as DNA: TGTGCCAGCAGCCAAACTAGCGGGAGGGCAGATACGCAGTATTTT. This translates into CASSQTSGRADTQYF.

The chain combines TRBV11-1 with TRBJ2-7, with 8 nucleotides matching TRBD1. The CDR3 extends over 14 amino acids. The J segment lost 3 bases and the V segment lost 5 bases, leaving 6 bases of the junction unmatched. Germline V gives CDR1 SGHAT, CDR2 FQDESV (reference sequence). CDR3 nucleotide sequence: TGTGCCAGCAGCCTAGTGGACAGGGACTACGAGCAGTACTTC. It codes for CASSLVDRDYEQYF.